The rows below give T cell receptor beta chains drawn from one sample of a study of CD8+CD57+ T cells in acquired aplastic anemia. TCRdb reprocessed the reads with MiXCR, giving one entry per CDR3 protein. Of around 150,000 distinct CDR3 sequences listed, 71% were seen once; the top ten hold around 45%. The sample was sorted CD4+, CD8+, or CD8+CD57+ T cells (not recorded which) from PBMCs. The source is a human donor with aplastic anemia. The CDR3 runs from the conserved cysteine through the conserved F or W. The D gene is left open where the match is weak. Size values are once, few and many counts, or a class for expanded clones, and some rows have none.

>TRBD2|TRBV11-2|TRBJ2-1|-
CASSLGRVTSGRAVYNEQFF
TGTGCCAGCAGCTTAGGGAGAGTGACTAGCGGGAGGGCCGTCTACAATGAGCAGTTCTTC
>-|TRBV15|TRBJ1-2|many
CATSTENDYGYTF
TGTGCCACCAGCACGGAGAATGACTATGGCTACACCTTC
>-|TRBV29-1|TRBJ2-1|-
CSVEEATTYNEQFF
TGCAGCGTTGAGGAGGCGACAACCTACAATGAGCAGTTCTTC
>TRBD2|TRBV2|TRBJ2-7|-
CASSAPGTSNEQYF
TGTGCCAGCAGCGCACCCGGGACTAGCAACGAGCAGTACTTC
>TRBD2|TRBV7-6|TRBJ2-5|few
CASSLRAVGAGGQETQYF
TGTGCCAGCAGCTTAAGGGCGGTCGGGGCGGGGGGCCAAGAGACCCAGTACTTC
>-|TRBV10-3|TRBJ1-4|-
CAISPGIGEKLFF
TGTGCCATCAGCCCAGGGATAGGAGAAAAACTGTTTTTT
>TRBD1|TRBV7-9|TRBJ2-1|-
CASLSRDRAKNSYNEQFF
TGTGCCAGCCTATCCCGGGACAGGGCTAAGAACTCCTACAATGAGCAGTTCTTC
>-|TRBV5-4|TRBJ1-1|-
CASSRVGGTNTEAFF
TGTGCCAGCAGCCGGGTGGGGGGAACGAACACTGAAGCTTTCTTT
>TRBD2|TRBV27|TRBJ2-5|-
CASSLRQLAGETQYF
TGTGCCAGCAGTCTAAGGCAACTAGCGGGAGAGACCCAGTACTTC
>-|TRBV6-1|TRBJ2-7|-
CASSVPFGSGDSGEQYF
TGTGCCAGCAGTGTCCCGTTTGGGTCAGGGGACTCGGGAGAGCAGTACTTC
>-|TRBV5-1|TRBJ2-2|-
CASSLVPGNTGELFF
TGCGCCAGCAGCTTGGTTCCGGGAAACACCGGGGAGCTGTTTTTT
>TRBD1|TRBV7-2|TRBJ1-2|-
CASSVLPGQGSGYTF
TGTGCCAGCAGCGTACTACCGGGACAGGGATCTGGCTACACCTTC
>-|TRBV6-6|TRBJ1-2|-
CASSGGSGGYTF
TGTGCCAGCAGCGGTGGGTCAGGAGGCTACACCTTC
>TRBD1|TRBV7-6|TRBJ2-7|-
CASSLAEGQGGPYEQYF
TGTGCCAGCAGCTTAGCGGAAGGACAGGGGGGCCCCTACGAGCAGTACTTC
>-|TRBV20-1|TRBJ2-7|-
CSAISLYGPAYEQYF
TGCAGTGCTATTTCGCTTTATGGACCAGCCTACGAGCAGTACTTC
>-|TRBV12-3/TRBV12-4|TRBJ2-2|few
CASSLSIGELFF
TGTGCCAGCAGTTTGTCTATCGGGGAGCTGTTTTTT
>-|TRBV7-8|TRBJ2-3|many
CASSPGVLTTDTQYF
TGTGCCAGCAGCCCCGGGGTTTTGACCACAGATACGCAGTATTTT
>-|TRBV7-9|TRBJ1-5|-
CASSLSRSGDSQPQHF
TGTGCCAGTAGCCTCTCTAGATCTGGGGATAGTCAGCCCCAGCATTTT
>-|TRBV4-1|TRBJ1-6|once
CASSQDRSPLHF
TGCGCCAGCAGCCAAGATCGTTCACCCCTCCACTTT
>-|TRBV29-1|TRBJ2-7|-
CSVAQGHSYEQYF
TGCAGCGTTGCCCAGGGGCACTCCTACGAGCAGTACTTC
>-|TRBV2|TRBJ2-1|-
CASTFNEQFF
TGTGCCAGCACCTTCAATGAGCAGTTCTTC
>TRBD2|TRBV10-3|TRBJ2-3|-
CAISEGASGAYTDTQYF
TGTGCCATCAGTGAGGGGGCTAGCGGGGCTTACACAGATACGCAGTATTTT
>-|TRBV29-1|TRBJ2-7|-
CSVDGGPQGSAYEQYF
TGCAGCGTTGATGGGGGGCCACAGGGAAGTGCCTACGAGCAGTACTTC
>TRBD1|TRBV10-3|TRBJ1-1|-
CALQGSPEAFF
TGTGCCCTACAGGGGAGCCCTGAAGCTTTCTTT
>TRBD1|TRBV20-1|TRBJ2-7|-
CSARGGTGGYEQYF
TGCAGTGCTAGAGGTGGGACAGGAGGCTACGAGCAGTACTTC
>-|TRBV2|TRBJ2-7|-
CASRRTVIVSEQYF
TGTGCCAGCCGCCGGACAGTAATAGTCTCCGAGCAGTACTTC
>-|TRBV7-8|TRBJ2-1|-
CASSFSGNAYNEQFF
TGTGCCAGCAGCTTCTCGGGGAATGCCTACAATGAGCAGTTCTTC
>-|TRBV5-4|TRBJ2-7|-
CASSLARGSGRSYEQYF
TGTGCCAGCAGCTTGGCCCGGGGTAGCGGTCGCTCCTACGAGCAGTACTTC
>TRBD1|TRBV7-2|TRBJ2-7|-
CASSSQDRATYEQYF
TGTGCCAGCAGCTCCCAGGACAGGGCGACCTACGAGCAGTACTTC
>-|TRBV7-3|TRBJ2-2|-
CASSLKRDGELFF
TGTGCCAGCAGCTTAAAACGGGACGGGGAGCTGTTTTTT
>-|TRBV10-3|TRBJ1-3|-
CAISDPGGQVNTIYF
TGTGCCATCAGTGACCCGGGGGGGCAAGTAAACACCATATATTTT
>-|TRBV2|TRBJ2-5|few
CASSATGGRPETQYF
TGTGCCAGCAGTGCGACGGGGGGCCGTCCGGAGACCCAGTACTTC
>-|TRBV20-1|TRBJ2-7|-
CSANPGSGSYEQYF
TGCAGTGCCAATCCAGGTAGCGGATCCTACGAGCAGTACTTC
>TRBD1|TRBV12-3/TRBV12-4|TRBJ1-6|-
CASREDRGVRNSPLHF
TGTGCCAGCAGAGAGGACAGGGGAGTTCGTAATTCACCCCTCCACTTT
>-|TRBV7-9|TRBJ2-3|-
CASSLAEGGSTDTQYF
TGTGCCAGCAGCTTAGCAGAGGGGGGCTCGACAGATACGCAGTATTTT
>TRBD1|TRBV2|TRBJ1-2|-
CASSGQGGAYGYTF
TGCGCCAGCAGCGGACAGGGGGGAGCGTATGGCTACACCTTC
>TRBD2|TRBV2|TRBJ2-2|-
CASSEGLAGRTSTGELFF
TGTGCCAGCAGTGAAGGACTAGCGGGCCGCACTTCCACCGGGGAGCTGTTTTTT
>TRBD2|TRBV20-1|TRBJ2-2|-
CSAKRGGLVTGELFF
TGCAGTGCTAAGCGGGGGGGCCTCGTCACCGGGGAGCTGTTTTTT
>TRBD1|TRBV14|TRBJ2-1|once
CASSTSGTGAAEQFF
TGTGCCAGCAGCACGTCCGGGACAGGGGCAGCTGAGCAGTTCTTC
>-|TRBV7-8|TRBJ2-3|-
CASSLQISTDTQYF
TGTGCCAGCAGTTTACAGATTAGCACAGATACGCAGTATTTT
>TRBD1|TRBV7-9|TRBJ2-2|-
CASSLWGTEAGELFF
TGTGCCAGCAGCTTATGGGGGACAGAGGCCGGGGAGCTGTTTTTT
>-|TRBV6-1|TRBJ1-1|-
CASALDSLNTEAFF
TGTGCCAGCGCCCTTGACAGCCTGAACACTGAAGCTTTCTTT
>-|TRBV4-1|TRBJ1-2|-
CASSQEGAGDGYTF
TGCGCCAGCAGCCAAGAAGGGGCAGGAGATGGCTACACCTTC
>-|TRBV10-2|TRBJ2-7|-
CASSEGVAGPYEQYF
TGCGCCAGCAGTGAGGGGGTGGCAGGTCCCTACGAGCAGTACTTC
>-|TRBV2|TRBJ2-2|-
CASSYQTGVGSGGELFF
TGTGCCAGCAGTTACCAGACCGGGGTGGGAAGTGGCGGGGAGCTGTTTTTT
>TRBD2|TRBV20-1|TRBJ2-3|-
CSAQLAGGGTDTQYF
TGCAGTGCACAGCTAGCGGGGGGCGGCACAGATACGCAGTATTTT
>-|TRBV7-9|TRBJ2-4|-
CASSLGDGLAKNIQYF
TGTGCCAGCAGCTTAGGAGACGGCCTAGCCAAAAACATTCAGTACTTC
>-|TRBV19|TRBJ2-3|-
CASTRRGAGTDTQYF
TGTGCCAGTACTCGTCGGGGGGCCGGCACAGATACGCAGTATTTT
>TRBD2|TRBV20-1|TRBJ2-3|-
CSLEGELAGSDTQYF
TGCAGCTTAGAGGGGGAACTAGCGGGATCCGATACGCAGTATTTT
>-|TRBV24-1|TRBJ1-3|few
CATSDARDGGNTIYF
TGTGCCACCAGTGATGCCAGGGACGGTGGAAACACCATATATTTT
>TRBD2|TRBV20-1|TRBJ2-3|many
CSARDSTSVSTDTQYF
TGCAGTGCTAGAGATTCGACTAGCGTGAGCACAGATACGCAGTATTTT
>TRBD1|TRBV10-1|TRBJ1-4|few
CASPVGQGRDEKLFF
TGCGCCAGCCCCGTGGGACAGGGGAGGGATGAAAAACTGTTTTTT
>TRBD1|TRBV20-1|TRBJ1-5|few
CSAGLTGGDQPQHF
TGCAGTGCTGGACTGACAGGGGGAGATCAGCCCCAGCATTTT